This T cell receptor (beta chain) was observed in a study of T cell responses to AZD1222 COVID-19 vaccine (dated by TCRdb to the early 2020s). At the level of the whole study: AZD1222 recipients with second doses at about 4 weeks or about 12 weeks were pooled, because spike-specific TCR depth and breadth did not differ between schedules. TCR sequencing was performed for fewer than 250 trial participants, of whom around 200 were given two doses of AZD1222 and around 25 were given two doses of MenACWY control vaccine. Enrollment into the trials was organized by age into subgroups of 18-55, 56-69 and 70-plus years, and those subgroups contained about 160, 30 and 59 TCR-sequenced participants, respectively.

Trimming at the junction amounts to 6 bases on V and 3 bases on J, and the germline ends lie 12 bases apart. CDR1 and CDR2 are drawn from the germline V gene: MNHEY, SVGAGI. The CDR3 contains 13 residues, cysteine and phenylalanine counted. The only DNA kept is the CDR3, 39 bases in frame from the first base. Comment on this clone: Its antigen is not yet known. Per-base qualities were not stored, and no clone one base away is much larger.

Findings and caveats that apply to the study as a whole: Because no day 14 peak-response samples were available, the repertoires could be characterized only after the peak T cell response. Reportedly, almost half of the unique spike-specific TCRs recognized epitopes lying outside the regions that are mutated in the B.1.351 and B.1.1.7 variants. In the small 56-69-year group, the increase in depth fell short of significance, most likely because of low power. Conclusions about previously exposed vaccinees were limited because only six AZD1222 recipients were SARS-CoV-2 seropositive at baseline. Participants were mostly white British and included more females than males, and it was suggested by the authors that clonal diversity may have been underestimated. Vaccine-associated CD4 TCRs spanned the whole spike protein, with dominant responses in regions 160-218 and 743-854. Spike-specific TCR breadth and depth rose significantly after two AZD1222 doses compared with day 0 and with MenACWY recipients.

In light of the paper, this sample's time point label describes: baseline before first vaccination. Vaccinee samples came from UK trials COV001 and COV002, including a single-blind randomized controlled phase 2/3 trial of AZD1222 (ChAdOx1 nCoV-19) in healthy adults. For TCRbeta chain sequencing, PBMC samples from trial participants were taken at day 0 and at day 28 after the second dose. The CDR3 regions of human TCRbeta chains were subjected to immunosequencing. The study's own analysis went as follows. Repertoire TCRs were matched against a reference library of SARS-CoV-2-specific TCRs generated with the MIRA antigen-specificity platform. Breadth was defined as the fraction of unique TCRs that were SARS-CoV-2-associated, and depth was defined as the fraction of total T cells that were SARS-CoV-2-associated. Using the MIRA data, each spike-specific TCR was assigned both to the spike region to which the TCR was reactive and to a CD4 or CD8 class. Log10-transformed breadth and depth values were compared by one-way ANOVA with Sidak's multiple comparisons tests. TCRdb retrieved this table from immuneACCESS and kept in-frame rearrangements only. Not all clones are present; in checked studies, unresolved V genes account for under half, and no reason is known for the remainder. D and trimming come from the DNA, and the V and J calls and clone size come from that table. The sample table shows about 100,000 clones, and less than 90% are seen once. Roughly a sixth of the sample goes to the ten largest clones.

The TCR originated in an adult in good health. The chain is encoded by TRBV6-5 joined to TRBJ2-7; TRBD1 is possibly the D segment (5 matching bases). The material was peripheral blood, obtained on day 0 of AZD1222 vaccination. Here the CDR3 is given as CASRVGVDYEQYF. DNA sequence: TGTGCCAGCAGGGTAGGGGTTGACTACGAGCAGTACTTC.